The TCR beta chain under discussion was sequenced for a study of blood T cell repertoires in COVID-19. For the study at large: Collection of acute and convalescent COVID-19 samples took place in the United States, Italy and Spain. PBMCs, B-cell-depleted T cells, or T cells were the source of the cDNA or gDNA that made up the material.

Germline assignment: CDR1 SGHRS and CDR2 YFSETQ. The CDR3 has 17 residues. The ends lost 2 bases at V and 0 bases at J; junction bases unmatched: 6. Cohort placement rested on clinical history that participants reported themselves. As originally analysed: Reference gene primer amplification in the assay estimated nucleated cell counts. Using immunoSEQ multiplex PCR, the repertoire was profiled, and TCRdb retains in-frame clones only, with some absent. The V and J calls and clone size were taken over from that table, and D and trimming were inferred from the DNA. The sample comprises 300,000 to 500,000 clones, roughly 88% of which are singletons, and roughly 1.9% rests with the top ten.

The chain is built from TRBV5-1 and TRBJ2-1; 9 bases are a match to TRBD2. The sequenced sample was PBMCs or T cells enriched from blood (not recorded which). The receptor was isolated from a woman in her 40s with acute COVID-19. CDR3 loop: CASSFRLAESSYNEQFF. In DNA, the CDR3 is TGCGCCAGCAGCTTCCGACTAGCGGAGAGCTCCTACAATGAGCAGTTCTTC.